Each of the 9 T cell receptor beta chains below was sequenced from the same sample in a study of chemoradiotherapy in HPV16-positive cancers. The repertoire was sequenced with immunoSEQ multiplex PCR; TCRdb's copy has only in-frame clones and lacks some. Here the sample spans 7,000 to 8,500 clones, around 80% being singletons. This specimen was taken from a patient who underwent chemoradiotherapy. The receptors stem from a human donor with HPV-associated anogenital cancer.

The rearrangement uses TRBV9 and TRBJ2-1; D remains ambiguous. This CDR3 region has 17 residues. Looked up from germline, CDR1 is SGDLS and CDR2 is YYNGEE. V was clipped by 0 bases and J by 0 bases, with 13 bases between them. The CDR3 is CASSVATESSSYNEQFF. The CDR3 DNA follows: TGTGCCAGCAGCGTAGCTACGGAGTCCAGCTCCTACAATGAGCAGTTCTTC. The full variable domain, with the rest looked up from reference TRBV9 and TRBJ2-1, is DSGVTQTPKHLITATGQRVTLRCSPRSGDLSVYWYQQSLDQGLQFLIQYYNGEERAKGNILERFSAQQFPDLHSELNLSSLELGDSALYFCASSVATESSSYNEQFFGPGTRLTVL.

This sequence joins TRBV7-2 and TRBJ1-4; 8 bases are shared with TRBD1. The length of the CDR3 is 12 residues. The germline gives CDR1 SGHTA, CDR2 FQGNSA. With 5 bases clipped from V and 14 bases from J, the junction kept 7 bases outside the gene matches. The CDR3 loop is CASSTGQGRLFF. The DNA for the CDR3 is TGTGCCAGCAGCACCGGACAGGGAAGGCTGTTTTTT.

V gene TRBV6-5 combines with J gene TRBJ1-4; D unresolved. The CDR3 consists of 12 residues. Trimming took off 0 bases at V and 5 bases at J, with 1 base between the two ends. Germline lookup yields CDR1 MNHEY and CDR2 SVGAGI. The CDR3 loop reads CASSYSNEKLFF. The DNA of the CDR3 is TGTGCCAGCAGTTACTCGAATGAAAAACTGTTTTTT.

The gene calls are TRBV16 and TRBJ1-2; D call uncertain. This CDR3 spans 14 amino acids. V was shortened by 1 base and J by 0 bases, with 6 bases between the two germline ends. Germline CDR1 and CDR2: KGHSY and FQNENV. The DNA of the CDR3 is TGTGCCAGCAGCCAATTAAAAGCTAACTATGGCTACACCTTC. Encoded protein: CASSQLKANYGYTF.

The chain has TRBV5-1 and TRBJ2-2; no definite D call. Trimming cost V 2 bases and J 0 bases, with 8 bases left between them. Germline CDR1 reads SGHRS; CDR2 reads YFSETQ. This CDR3 is 15 amino acids long. This chain's CDR3 is CASSFGDANTGELFF. CDR3 nucleotide sequence: TGCGCCAGCAGCTTCGGAGACGCGAACACCGGGGAGCTGTTTTTT.

The chain joins TRBV5-6 to TRBJ1-1; D call uncertain. The germline CDR1 and CDR2 sequences are SGHDT and YYEEEE. Trimming took off 6 bases at V and 1 base at J, with 16 bases between the two ends. The CDR3 is 15 residues long. CDR3 nucleotide sequence: TGTGCCAGCACCTTCAAGTCGGTCAAGAACACTGAAGCTTTCTTT. Encoded protein: CASTFKSVKNTEAFF.

The genes are TRBV5-1 and TRBJ1-2; D possibly corresponds to TRBD1 (6 bases). V lost 4 bases to trimming and J lost 5 bases, with 18 bases between them. The CDR3 contains 15 residues. The germline V gene has CDR1 SGHRS and CDR2 YFSETQ. CDR3 sequence reads: CASSPRGGDPYGYTF. CDR3 bases: TGCGCCAGCAGCCCGAGGGGGGGAGATCCGTATGGCTACACCTTC.

This clone was seen a few times. The chain has TRBV9 and TRBJ1-2, with a weak D call TRBD1 (6 bases). Trimming cost V 0 bases and J 2 bases, with 8 bases left between them. Germline V gene sequence: CDR1 SGDLS, CDR2 YYNGEE. The CDR3 is 14 amino acids. The CDR3 region is CASSVGGRNYGYTF. As DNA, the CDR3 is TGTGCCAGCAGCGTAGGGGGGCGGAACTATGGCTACACCTTC.

The chain employs TRBV5-1 and TRBJ2-7; the match to TRBD1 covers 9 bases. Germline V CDR1 and CDR2: SGHRS, YFSETQ. The length of the CDR3 is 16 residues. V lost 2 bases and J lost 2; bases outside the gene matches: 8. The CDR3 region has the DNA TGCGCCAGCAGCTTAAACAGGGGGCTGTCTCCCTACGAGCAGTACTTC. Amino acid sequence: CASSLNRGLSPYEQYF.